This TCR beta chain is drawn from a study of blood T cells in healthy people across ages. The CDR3 has 13 amino acids. V was cut by 3 bases and J by 4 bases, with 10 bases left in between. Germline-derived CDR1 and CDR2 are SGDLS and YYNGEE. The individuals who served as donors were healthy Caucasians living in Russia, aged about 6 to 100. A second PCR, run for roughly 6 to 11 cycles, used a sample-barcoded 5' primer plus a J-beta primer mix. TCRdb itself ran the 5' RACE reads through MiXCR, one entry per CDR3 protein. The data show under 1,100,000 distinct CDR3 sequences, under 30% seen once. These sequences were also reported in another study, on T cells of mothers and their children. That study reports: Within related and unrelated pairs, thymic selection shapes TCR recombination output in a similar way. Persistent microchimeric T cell clones were not found at ~100 per million sensitivity.

The sequenced sample was blood. The origin of this receptor is a girl aged 2 to 10 in good health. This rearrangement joins TRBV9 to TRBJ2-5, with D tentatively TRBD2 (6 bases). This CDR3 reads CASSADYGETQYF. The CDR3 DNA sequence: TGTGCCAGCAGCGCGGACTACGGAGAGACCCAGTACTTC.